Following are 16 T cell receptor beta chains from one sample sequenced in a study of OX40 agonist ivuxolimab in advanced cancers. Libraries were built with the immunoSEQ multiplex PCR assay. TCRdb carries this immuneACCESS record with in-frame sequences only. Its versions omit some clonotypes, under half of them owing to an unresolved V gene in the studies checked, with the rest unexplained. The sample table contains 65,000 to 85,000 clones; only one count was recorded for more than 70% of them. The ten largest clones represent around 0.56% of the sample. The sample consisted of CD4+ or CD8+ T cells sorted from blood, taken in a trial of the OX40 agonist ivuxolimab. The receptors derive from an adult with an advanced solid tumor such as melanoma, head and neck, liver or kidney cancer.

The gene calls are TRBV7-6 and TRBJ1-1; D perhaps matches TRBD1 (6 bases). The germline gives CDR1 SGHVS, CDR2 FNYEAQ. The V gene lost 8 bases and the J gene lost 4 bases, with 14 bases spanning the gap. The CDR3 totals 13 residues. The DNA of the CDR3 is TGTGCCAGCGGAAGCACAGGGATCACTGAAGCTTTCTTT. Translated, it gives CASGSTGITEAFF.

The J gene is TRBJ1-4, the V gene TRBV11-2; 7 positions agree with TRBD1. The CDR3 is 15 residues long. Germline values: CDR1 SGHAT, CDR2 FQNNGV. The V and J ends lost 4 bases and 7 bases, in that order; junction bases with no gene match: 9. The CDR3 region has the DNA TGTGCCAGCAGCTCTGGACAGGTGGAGATTGAAAAACTGTTTTTT. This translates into CASSSGQVEIEKLFF.

CDR3 sequence reads: CASSLKRTSGESTDTQYF. The CDR3 bases are TGCGCCAGCAGCTTGAAGCGGACTAGCGGGGAGTCGACAGATACGCAGTATTTT. The chain employs TRBV5-1 and TRBJ2-3; 12 nucleotides agree with TRBD2. Germline V lookup: CDR1 SGHRS, CDR2 YFSETQ. This CDR3 contains 18 residues. V lost 1 base and J lost 3; bases outside the gene matches: 9.

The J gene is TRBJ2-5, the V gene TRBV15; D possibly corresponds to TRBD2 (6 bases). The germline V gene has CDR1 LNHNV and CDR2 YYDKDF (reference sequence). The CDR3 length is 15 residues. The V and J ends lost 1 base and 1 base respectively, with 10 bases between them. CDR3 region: CATSRALAAQETQYF. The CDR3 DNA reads TGTGCCACCAGCAGAGCCTTAGCGGCCCAAGAGACCCAGTACTTC.

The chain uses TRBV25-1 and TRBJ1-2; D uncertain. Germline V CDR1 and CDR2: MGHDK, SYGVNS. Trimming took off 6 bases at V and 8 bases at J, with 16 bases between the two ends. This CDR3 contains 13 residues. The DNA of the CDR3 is TGTGCCAGCAGGTCAGCGACCCTTCAGGGCTACACCTTC. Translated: CASRSATLQGYTF.

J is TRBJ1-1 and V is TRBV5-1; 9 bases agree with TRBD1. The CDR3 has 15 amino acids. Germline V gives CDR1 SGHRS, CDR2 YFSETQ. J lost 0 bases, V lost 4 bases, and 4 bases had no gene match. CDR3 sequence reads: CASSPGTGMNTEAFF. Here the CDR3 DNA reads TGCGCCAGCAGCCCAGGGACAGGGATGAACACTGAAGCTTTCTTT.

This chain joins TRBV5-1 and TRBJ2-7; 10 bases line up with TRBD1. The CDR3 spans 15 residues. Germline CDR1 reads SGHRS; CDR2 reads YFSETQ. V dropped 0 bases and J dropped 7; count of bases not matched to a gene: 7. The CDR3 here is CASSLGVGTGEEQYF. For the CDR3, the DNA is TGCGCCAGCAGCTTGGGGGTAGGGACAGGGGAAGAGCAGTACTTC.

CDR3 in DNA: TGCGCCAGCAGGTCCGGGACAGGGGGGACAGGAGCCCTCCACTTT. Amino acid sequence: CASRSGTGGTGALHF. This sequence joins TRBV5-1 and TRBJ1-6, with 11 nucleotides matching TRBD1. CDR1 is SGHRS and CDR2 is YFSETQ in the germline V gene. V shed 5 bases and J 14 bases; nucleotides not matched to a gene: 12. CDR3 length: 15 amino acids. Looking up the rest from reference TRBV5-1 and TRBJ1-6 gives the full variable domain: KAGVTQTPRYLIKTRGQQVTLSCSPISGHRSVSWYQQTPGQGLQFLFEYFSETQRNKGNFPGRFSGRQFSNSRSEMNVSTLELGDSALYLCASRSGTGGTGALHFGNGTRLTVT.

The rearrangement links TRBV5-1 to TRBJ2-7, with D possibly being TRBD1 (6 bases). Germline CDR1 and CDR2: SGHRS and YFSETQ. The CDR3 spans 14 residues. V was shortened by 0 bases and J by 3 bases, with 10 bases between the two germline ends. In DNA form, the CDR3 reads TGCGCCAGCAGCTTGGGGACAGTTAACTACGAGCAGTACTTC. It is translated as CASSLGTVNYEQYF.

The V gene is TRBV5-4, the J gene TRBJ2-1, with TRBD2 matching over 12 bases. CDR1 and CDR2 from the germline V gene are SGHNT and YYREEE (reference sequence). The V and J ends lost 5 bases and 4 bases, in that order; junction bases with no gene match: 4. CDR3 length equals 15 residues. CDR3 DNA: TGTGCCAGCAGTTGGACTAGCGGGGCGTACAATGAGCAGTTCTTC. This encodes CASSWTSGAYNEQFF.

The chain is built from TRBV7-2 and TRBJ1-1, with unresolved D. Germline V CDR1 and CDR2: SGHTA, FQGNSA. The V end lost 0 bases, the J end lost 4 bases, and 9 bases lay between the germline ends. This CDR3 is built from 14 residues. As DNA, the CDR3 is TGTGCCAGCAGCTTAGCGGCTAGACTCACTGAAGCTTTCTTT. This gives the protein CASSLAARLTEAFF.

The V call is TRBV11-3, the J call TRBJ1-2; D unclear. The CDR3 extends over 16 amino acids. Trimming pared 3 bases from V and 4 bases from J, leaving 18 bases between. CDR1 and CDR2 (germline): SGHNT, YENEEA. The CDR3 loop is CASSFTGIWAVYGYTF. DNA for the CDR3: TGTGCCAGCAGCTTTACCGGGATCTGGGCCGTCTATGGCTACACCTTC.

DNA of the CDR3: TGTGCCTGGAAGACTGGGACAGGGGGCGTCTATGGCTACACCTTC. Translated: CAWKTGTGGVYGYTF. The chain recombines TRBV30 with TRBJ1-2; TRBD1 agrees at 12 bases. From germline, CDR1 is GTSNPN and CDR2 SVGIG (reference sequence). J gave up 4 bases and V 4 bases, and 7 bases lay outside the gene matches. The CDR3 has 15 amino acids.

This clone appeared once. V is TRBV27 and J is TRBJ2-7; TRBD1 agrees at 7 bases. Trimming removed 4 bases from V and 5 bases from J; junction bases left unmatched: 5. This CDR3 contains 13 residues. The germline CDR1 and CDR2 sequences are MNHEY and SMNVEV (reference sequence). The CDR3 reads CASSWAQGDEQYF. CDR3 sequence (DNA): TGTGCCAGCAGTTGGGCTCAGGGGGACGAGCAGTACTTC.

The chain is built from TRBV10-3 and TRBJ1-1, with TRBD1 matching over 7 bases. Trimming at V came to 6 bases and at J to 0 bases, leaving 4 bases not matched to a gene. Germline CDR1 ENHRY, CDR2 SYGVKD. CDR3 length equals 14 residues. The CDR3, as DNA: TGTGCCATCAGCAAGGGACAGATGAACACTGAAGCTTTCTTT. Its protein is CAISKGQMNTEAFF.

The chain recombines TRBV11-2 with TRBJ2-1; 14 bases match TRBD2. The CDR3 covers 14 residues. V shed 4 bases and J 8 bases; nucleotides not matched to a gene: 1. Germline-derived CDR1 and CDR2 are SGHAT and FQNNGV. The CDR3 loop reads CASSSGLAGDEQFF. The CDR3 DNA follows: TGTGCCAGCAGCTCGGGACTAGCGGGGGATGAGCAGTTCTTC.